The clone carrying this TCR beta chain was picked up a small number of times. The data belong to a study of blood T cells in healthy people across ages. Germline CDR1 SGHTA, CDR2 FQGNSA. The CDR3 extends over 14 amino acids. Trimming stripped 10 bases from V and 6 bases from J, with 18 bases between. Together with a sample-barcoded 5' primer, a J-beta primer mix was included in a second PCR lasting about 7 to 11 cycles. TCRdb used MiXCR to reprocess the 5' RACE reads, holding one entry per CDR3 protein. In the table there are roughly 1,100,000 distinct CDR3 sequences, under 30% of which are singletons. These data also formed part of another study, on T cells of mothers and their children.

The chain uses TRBV7-2 and TRBJ2-2; weak D call: TRBD2 (6 bases). Sample: blood. The source is a girl between 2 and 10 years old in good health. CDR3 residues: CATSGVGGSGELFF. CDR3 in DNA: TGTGCCACCTCCGGGGTGGGGGGTTCCGGGGAGCTGTTTTTT.